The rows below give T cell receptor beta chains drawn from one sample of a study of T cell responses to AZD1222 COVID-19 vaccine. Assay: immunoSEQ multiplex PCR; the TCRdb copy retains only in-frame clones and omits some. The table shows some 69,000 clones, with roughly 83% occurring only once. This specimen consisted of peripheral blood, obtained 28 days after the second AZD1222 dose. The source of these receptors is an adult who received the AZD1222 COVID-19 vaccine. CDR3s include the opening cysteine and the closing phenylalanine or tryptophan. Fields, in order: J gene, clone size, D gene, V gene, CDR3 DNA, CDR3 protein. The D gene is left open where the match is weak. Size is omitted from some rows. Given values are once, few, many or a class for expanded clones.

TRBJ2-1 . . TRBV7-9 TGTGCCAGCAGCTTAGATTTGGCCAACAATGAGCAGTTCTTC CASSLDLANNEQFF
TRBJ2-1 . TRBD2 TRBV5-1 TGCGCCAGCACACTAGCGGGGAACTACAATGAGCAGTTCTTC CASTLAGNYNEQFF
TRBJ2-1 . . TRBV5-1 TGCGCCAGCAGCCGGGGACTTGCGGTTGACAATGAGCAGTTCTTC CASSRGLAVDNEQFF
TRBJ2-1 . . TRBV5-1 TGCGCCAGCAGCTTGGCGCCCGCGCAGAGCTCCTACAATGAGCAGTTCTTC CASSLAPAQSSYNEQFF
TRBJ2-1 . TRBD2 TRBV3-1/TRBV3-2 TGTGCCAGCAGGGTAGCGGGAGGCGCTGAGCAGTTCTTC CASRVAGGAEQFF
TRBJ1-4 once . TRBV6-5 TGTGCCAGCAGTTACCGACCAACTAATGAAAAACTGTTTTTT CASSYRPTNEKLFF
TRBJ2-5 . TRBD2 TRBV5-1 TGCGCCAGCAGCTCGGGTACGGGGGGATACCAAGAGACCCAGTACTTC CASSSGTGGYQETQYF
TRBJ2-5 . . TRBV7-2 TGTGCCAGCAGCTCCGTGGGGAGTTTTATTGGGCAAGAGACCCAGTACTTC CASSSVGSFIGQETQYF
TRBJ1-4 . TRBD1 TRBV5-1 TGCGCCAGCAGCTGGGACAGCCCAACTAATGAAAAACTGTTTTTT CASSWDSPTNEKLFF
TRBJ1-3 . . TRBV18 TGTGCCAGCTCACCTTTGACTGACTCTGGAAACACCATATATTTT CASSPLTDSGNTIYF
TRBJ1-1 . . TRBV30 TGTGCCTGGAGTGCCCAAATGAACACTGAAGCTTTCTTT CAWSAQMNTEAFF